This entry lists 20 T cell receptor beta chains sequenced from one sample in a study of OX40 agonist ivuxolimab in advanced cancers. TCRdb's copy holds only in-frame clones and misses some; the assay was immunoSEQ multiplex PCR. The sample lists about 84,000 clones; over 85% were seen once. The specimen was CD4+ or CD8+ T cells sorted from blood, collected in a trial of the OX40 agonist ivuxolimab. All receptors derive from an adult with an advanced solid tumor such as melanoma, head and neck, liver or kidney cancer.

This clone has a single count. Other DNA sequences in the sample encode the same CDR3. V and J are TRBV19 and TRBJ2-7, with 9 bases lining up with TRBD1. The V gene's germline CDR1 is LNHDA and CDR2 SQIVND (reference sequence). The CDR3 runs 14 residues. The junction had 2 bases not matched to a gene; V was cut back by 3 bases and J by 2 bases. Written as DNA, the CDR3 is TGTGCCAGTAGTATGGGACAGGGACCCTACGAGCAGTACTTC. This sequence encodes CASSMGQGPYEQYF.

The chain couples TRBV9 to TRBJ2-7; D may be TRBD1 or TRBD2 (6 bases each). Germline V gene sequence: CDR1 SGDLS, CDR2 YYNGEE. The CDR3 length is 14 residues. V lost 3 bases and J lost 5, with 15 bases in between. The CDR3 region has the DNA TGTGCCAGCAGCGGGAGGGACGGGGGCGACGAGCAGTACTTC. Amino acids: CASSGRDGGDEQYF.

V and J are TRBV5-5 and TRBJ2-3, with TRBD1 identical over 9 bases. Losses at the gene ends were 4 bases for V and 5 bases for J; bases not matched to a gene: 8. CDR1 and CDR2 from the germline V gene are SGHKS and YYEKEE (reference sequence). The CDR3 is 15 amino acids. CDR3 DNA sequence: TGTGCCAGCAGCATTCCGGGACAGGGCCGAGATACGCAGTATTTT. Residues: CASSIPGQGRDTQYF.

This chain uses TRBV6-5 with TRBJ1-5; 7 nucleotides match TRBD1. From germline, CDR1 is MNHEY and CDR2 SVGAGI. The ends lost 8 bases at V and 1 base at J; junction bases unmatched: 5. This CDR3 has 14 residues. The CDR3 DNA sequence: TGTGCCAGCGAAGAGACAGGGAGCAATCAGCCCCAGCATTTT. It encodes CASEETGSNQPQHF.

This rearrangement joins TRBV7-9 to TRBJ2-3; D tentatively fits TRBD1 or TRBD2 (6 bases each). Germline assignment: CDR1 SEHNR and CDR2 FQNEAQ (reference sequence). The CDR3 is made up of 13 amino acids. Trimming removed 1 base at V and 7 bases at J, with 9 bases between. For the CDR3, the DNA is TGTGCCAGCAGCTTAGGGGGGGCGTATACGCAGTATTTT. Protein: CASSLGGAYTQYF.

CDR3 sequence: CASSPHPTDTQYF. In DNA, the CDR3 is TGTGCCAGCAGCCCCCACCCCACAGATACGCAGTATTTT. V is TRBV7-3 and J is TRBJ2-3; D remains ambiguous. Trimming stripped 5 bases from V and 2 bases from J, with 8 bases between. This CDR3 has 13 residues. CDR1 and CDR2 from the germline V gene are SGHTA and FQGTGA.

The chain's CDR3 is CASSKTDSAYGYTF. CDR3 sequence (DNA): TGTGCCAGCAGCAAAACTGACAGCGCCTATGGCTACACCTTC. The chain is built from TRBV21-1 and TRBJ1-2; the table's TRBD1 call for D was not verified on the DNA. TRBV21-1 is assigned pseudogene status. This CDR3 contains 14 residues.

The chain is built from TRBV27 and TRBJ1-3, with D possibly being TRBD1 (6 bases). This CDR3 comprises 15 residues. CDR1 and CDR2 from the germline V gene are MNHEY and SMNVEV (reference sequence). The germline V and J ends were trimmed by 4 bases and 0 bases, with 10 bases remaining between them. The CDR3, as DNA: TGTGCCAGCAGTTCCACAGGGTACTCTGGAAACACCATATATTTT. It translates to CASSSTGYSGNTIYF.

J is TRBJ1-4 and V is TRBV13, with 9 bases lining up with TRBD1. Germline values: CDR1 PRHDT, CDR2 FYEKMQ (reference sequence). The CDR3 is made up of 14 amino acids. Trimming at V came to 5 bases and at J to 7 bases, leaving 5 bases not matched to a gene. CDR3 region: CASSPRQGGEKLFF. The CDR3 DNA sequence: TGTGCCAGCAGCCCTAGACAGGGGGGTGAAAAACTGTTTTTT.

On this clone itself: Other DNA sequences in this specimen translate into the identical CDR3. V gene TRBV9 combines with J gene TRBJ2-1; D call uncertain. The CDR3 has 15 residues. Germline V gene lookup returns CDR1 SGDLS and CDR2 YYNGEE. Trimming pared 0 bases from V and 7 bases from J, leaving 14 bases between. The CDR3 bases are TGTGCCAGCAGCGTAGAACGGTGGACGTATAATGAGCAGTTCTTC. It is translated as CASSVERWTYNEQFF. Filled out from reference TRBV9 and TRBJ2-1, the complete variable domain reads DSGVTQTPKHLITATGQRVTLRCSPRSGDLSVYWYQQSLDQGLQFLIQYYNGEERAKGNILERFSAQQFPDLHSELNLSSLELGDSALYFCASSVERWTYNEQFFGPGTRLTVL.

Here the CDR3 reads CASSLTSGGLYEQYF. CDR3 DNA sequence: TGTGCCAGCAGCTTAACGAGTGGAGGGCTATACGAGCAGTACTTC. The rearrangement links TRBV11-2 to TRBJ2-7, with D possibly matching TRBD2 (6 bases). The CDR3 contains 15 residues. Per the germline V gene, CDR1 is SGHAT and CDR2 is FQNNGV. Trimming took 2 bases from V and 4 from J, leaving 15 bases between them. Looking up the rest from reference TRBV11-2 and TRBJ2-7 gives the full variable domain: EAGVAQSPRYKIIEKRQSVAFWCNPISGHATLYWYQQILGQGPKLLIQFQNNGVVDDSQLPKDRFSAERLKGVDSTLKIQPAKLEDSAVYLCASSLTSGGLYEQYFGPGTRLTVT.

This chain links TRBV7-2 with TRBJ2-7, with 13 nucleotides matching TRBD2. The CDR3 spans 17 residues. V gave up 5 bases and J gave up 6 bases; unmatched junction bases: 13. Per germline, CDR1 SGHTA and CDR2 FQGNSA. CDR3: CASSPWRTSGGSGEQYF. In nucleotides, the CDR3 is TGTGCCAGCAGCCCCTGGCGGACTAGCGGGGGTTCGGGCGAGCAGTACTTC.

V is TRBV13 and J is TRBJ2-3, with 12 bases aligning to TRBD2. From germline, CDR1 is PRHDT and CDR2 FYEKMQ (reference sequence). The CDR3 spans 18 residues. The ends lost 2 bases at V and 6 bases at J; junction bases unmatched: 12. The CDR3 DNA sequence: TGTGCCAGCAGCTTAAGGGGGGTTAGACTAGCGGGAGCCGATACGCAGTATTTT. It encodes CASSLRGVRLAGADTQYF.

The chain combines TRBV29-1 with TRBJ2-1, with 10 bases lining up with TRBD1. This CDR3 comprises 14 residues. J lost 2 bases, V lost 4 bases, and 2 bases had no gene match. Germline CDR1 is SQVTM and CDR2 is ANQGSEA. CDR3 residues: CSVGDRGPYNEQFF. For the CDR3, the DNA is TGCAGCGTTGGGGACAGGGGCCCCTACAATGAGCAGTTCTTC.

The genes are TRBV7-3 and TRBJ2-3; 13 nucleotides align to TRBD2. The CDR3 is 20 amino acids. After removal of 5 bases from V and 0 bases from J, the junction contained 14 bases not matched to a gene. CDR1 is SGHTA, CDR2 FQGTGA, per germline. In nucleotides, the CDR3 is TGTGCCAGCAGCCCAGCTGGACTAGCGGGGGACCAAAGTAGCACAGATACGCAGTATTTT. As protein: CASSPAGLAGDQSSTDTQYF.

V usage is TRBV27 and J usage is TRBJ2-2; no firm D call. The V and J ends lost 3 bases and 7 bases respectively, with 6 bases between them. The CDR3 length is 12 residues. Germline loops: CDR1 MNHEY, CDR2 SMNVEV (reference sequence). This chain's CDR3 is CASSLSFGELFF. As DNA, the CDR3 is TGTGCCAGCAGTTTGTCCTTCGGGGAGCTGTTTTTT.

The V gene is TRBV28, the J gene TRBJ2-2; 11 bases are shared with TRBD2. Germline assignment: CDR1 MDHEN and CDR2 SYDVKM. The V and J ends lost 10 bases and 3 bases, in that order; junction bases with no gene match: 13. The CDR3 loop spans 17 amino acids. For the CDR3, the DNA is TGTGCCACCTTTGCCGTAGCGGGAGGGCCCCACACCGGGGAGCTGTTTTTT. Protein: CATFAVAGGPHTGELFF.

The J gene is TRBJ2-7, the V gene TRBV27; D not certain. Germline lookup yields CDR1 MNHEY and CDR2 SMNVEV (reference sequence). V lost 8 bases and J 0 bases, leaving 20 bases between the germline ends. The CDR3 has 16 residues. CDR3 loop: CASRPVVRSSSYEQYF. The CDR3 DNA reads TGTGCCAGCCGACCTGTGGTCCGCTCCAGCTCCTACGAGCAGTACTTC.

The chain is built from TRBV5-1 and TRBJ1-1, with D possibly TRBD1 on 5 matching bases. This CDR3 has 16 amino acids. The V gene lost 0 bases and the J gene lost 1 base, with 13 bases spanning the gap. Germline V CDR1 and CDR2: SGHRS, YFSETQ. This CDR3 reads CASSLEGALRNTEAFF. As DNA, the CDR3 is TGCGCCAGCAGCTTGGAAGGGGCCCTAAGGAACACTGAAGCTTTCTTT.

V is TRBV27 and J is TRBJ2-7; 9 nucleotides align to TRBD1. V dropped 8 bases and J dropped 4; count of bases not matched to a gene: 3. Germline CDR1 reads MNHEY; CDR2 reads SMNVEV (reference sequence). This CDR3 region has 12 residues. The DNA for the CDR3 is TGTGCCAGCTGGACAGGGGTATACGAGCAGTACTTC. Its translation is CASWTGVYEQYF.